Shown below are 21 T cell receptor beta chains from a single sample sequenced in a study of PD-1 blockade in classical Hodgkin lymphoma. Repertoires were generated with immunoSEQ multiplex PCR, while TCRdb's copy carries only in-frame clones and drops some. The profile shows under 35,000 clones, about 89% of them singletons. The time point denotes: newly diagnosed, previously untreated cHL patient sample. The CD4+ T cells used were purified from thawed PBMCs through magnetic negative selection. Material for sequencing was CD4+ T cells from blood. The receptor set was obtained from a human donor with classical Hodgkin lymphoma.

CDR3 nucleotide sequence: TGTGCCAGCAGAGGACAGGGGCGTTCCTACGAGCAGTACTTC. Its translation: CASRGQGRSYEQYF. The chain recombines TRBV28 with TRBJ2-7; 9 bases line up with TRBD1. V was clipped by 6 bases and J by 1 base; unmatched bases: 4. Germline V lookup: CDR1 MDHEN, CDR2 SYDVKM. This CDR3 spans 14 amino acids.

The chain is built from TRBV21-1 and TRBJ1-2. TRBV21-1 is a pseudogene. This CDR3 region has 12 residues. CDR3 residues: CASSVAGSGYTF. The CDR3 DNA reads TGTGCCAGCAGCGTGGCAGGGAGTGGCTACACCTTC.

The V gene is TRBV6-1, the J gene TRBJ2-7, with unresolved D. CDR1 is MNHNS, CDR2 SASEGT, per germline. The CDR3 loop spans 13 amino acids. Trimming removed 4 bases from V and 6 bases from J, with 13 bases in between. CDR3 sequence (DNA): TGTGCCAGCAGTGTTGCCCGCATCGGCGAGCAGTACTTC. Amino acid sequence: CASSVARIGEQYF.

This clone was detected once. The genes are TRBV2 and TRBJ1-1; D uncertain. The CDR3 extends over 13 amino acids. Trimming removed 2 bases at V and 7 bases at J, with 11 bases between. CDR1 and CDR2 from the germline V gene are SNHLY and FYNNEI. The CDR3 DNA sequence: TGTGCCAGCAGTGAAATGGGTACGGGTGAAGCTTTCTTT. Protein product: CASSEMGTGEAFF.

V usage is TRBV6-5 and J usage is TRBJ2-2; no reliable D call. Germline V gene data show CDR1 as MNHEY and CDR2 as SVGAGI. The CDR3 runs 13 residues. With 5 bases removed from V and 10 bases from J, the gap between germline ends came to 14 bases. This chain's CDR3 is CASSRSINLELFF. As DNA, the CDR3 is TGTGCCAGCAGTCGCTCCATAAACCTGGAGCTGTTTTTT.

In the case of this clone: An end of the junction differs from the germline gene, which may be a read error. V usage is TRBV28 and J usage is TRBJ1-5; D is undetermined. This CDR3 has 15 amino acids. Germline lookup yields CDR1 MDHEN and CDR2 SYDVKM. CDR3 coding DNA: TGTGCCAGCGGTTTTTTGGGGAGTGGGGATCAGCCCCAGCATTTT. Protein sequence: CASGFLGSGDQPQHF.

V usage is TRBV19 and J usage is TRBJ2-3; a possible D gene is TRBD2 (6 bases). The ends were cut back, 3 bases at V and 4 bases at J, with 11 bases in the middle. Looked up from germline, CDR1 is LNHDA and CDR2 is SQIVND (reference sequence). The CDR3 is made up of 14 amino acids. The CDR3 DNA reads TGTGCCAGTAGTATTGGAGGGAGCGCAGATACGCAGTATTTT. Translated: CASSIGGSADTQYF. The whole variable domain, remainder taken from reference TRBV19 and TRBJ2-3, is DGGITQSPKYLFRKEGQNVTLSCEQNLNHDAMYWYRQDPGQGLRLIYYSQIVNDFQKGDIAEGYSVSREKKESFPLTVTSAQKNPTAFYLCASSIGGSADTQYFGPGTRLTVL.

This clone appeared a single time. The chain combines TRBV7-2 with TRBJ2-5, with a tentative D call TRBD1 (6 bases). Germline V gene lookup returns CDR1 SGHTA and CDR2 FQGNSA. The CDR3 is 13 amino acids. V lost 5 bases and J lost 5, with 12 bases in between. The CDR3 loop is CASSPDRRETQYF. The CDR3 region has the DNA TGTGCCAGCAGCCCGGACAGACGGGAGACCCAGTACTTC.

The gene calls are TRBV19 and TRBJ2-5; 7 bases are a match to TRBD1. The CDR3 has 15 residues. Trimming cost V 4 bases and J 2 bases; bases outside gene matches: 7. Germline CDR1 is LNHDA and CDR2 is SQIVND (reference sequence). The CDR3 sequence: CASSTPGRGQETQYF. The CDR3, as DNA: TGTGCCAGTAGTACCCCCGGCAGGGGGCAAGAGACCCAGTACTTC.

This CDR3 is CASGLRAGSEQFF. CDR3 nucleotides: TGTGCTAGTGGTTTGAGGGCGGGCAGTGAGCAGTTCTTC. The gene calls are TRBV12-5 and TRBJ2-1; the D gene is possibly TRBD2 (5 bases). Germline V gene data show CDR1 as LGHNT and CDR2 as FRNRAP. CDR3 size: 13 residues. V was trimmed by 2 bases and J by 9 bases, leaving 11 bases between them. Looking up the rest from reference TRBV12-5 and TRBJ2-1 gives the full variable domain: DARVTQTPRHKVTEMGQEVTMRCQPILGHNTVFWYRQTMMQGLELLAYFRNRAPLDDSGMPKDRFSAEMPDATLATLKIQPSEPRDSAVYFCASGLRAGSEQFFGPGTRLTVL.

V is TRBV5-1 and J is TRBJ1-1; TRBD1 matches 7 bases. The trim removed 2 bases at V and 1 base at J, leaving 5 bases unmatched. This CDR3 comprises 15 residues. Germline assignment: CDR1 SGHRS and CDR2 YFSETQ. DNA of the CDR3: TGCGCCAGCAGCTTAGGGGGCCTGTCGAACACTGAAGCTTTCTTT. This encodes CASSLGGLSNTEAFF. Full variable domain (outside the CDR3, taken from reference TRBV5-1 and TRBJ1-1): KAGVTQTPRYLIKTRGQQVTLSCSPISGHRSVSWYQQTPGQGLQFLFEYFSETQRNKGNFPGRFSGRQFSNSRSEMNVSTLELGDSALYLCASSLGGLSNTEAFFGQGTRLTVV.

This sequence joins TRBV7-2 and TRBJ2-5; D remains unclear. V lost 5 bases and J 7 bases, leaving 11 bases between the germline ends. Germline lookup yields CDR1 SGHTA and CDR2 FQGNSA. This CDR3 comprises 12 residues. The CDR3 DNA reads TGTGCCAGCAGCACCAACCGGCTGACCCAGTACTTC. This codes for CASSTNRLTQYF.

The rearrangement uses TRBV5-1 and TRBJ2-7; D not resolved. Between the trimmed V and J ends, which lost 4 bases and 7 bases, there was a span of 24 bases. Germline CDR1 and CDR2: SGHRS and YFSETQ. This CDR3 comprises 16 residues. The CDR3 DNA is TGCGCCAGCAGCCGCCCTGGCCTGGGCGGTGGAAGGGAGCAGTACTTC. Translating it yields CASSRPGLGGGREQYF.

The chain is built from TRBV5-1 and TRBJ2-4, with 7 bases matching TRBD1. Germline V CDR1 and CDR2: SGHRS, YFSETQ. There are 14 residues in the CDR3. The V and J ends lost 1 base and 5 bases, in that order; junction bases with no gene match: 3. The CDR3 DNA reads as TGCGCCAGCAGCTTGACAGGGGACCAAAACATTCAGTACTTC. Protein sequence: CASSLTGDQNIQYF.

This clone was detected once. This rearrangement joins TRBV7-6 to TRBJ2-5; 11 bases fit TRBD1. Germline assignment: CDR1 SGHVS and CDR2 FNYEAQ. This CDR3 has 16 amino acids. The V gene end was trimmed by 4 bases and the J gene end by 5 bases; junction bases not matched to a gene: 9. In DNA, the CDR3 is TGTGCCAGCAGCTCCTCCGGGACAGGGGGGTGGGAGACCCAGTACTTC. Amino acid sequence: CASSSSGTGGWETQYF.

The CDR3 region has the DNA TGTGCCAGCAGCTTTACGGGGGGAACCTACGAGCAGTACTTC. It translates to CASSFTGGTYEQYF. This chain uses TRBV11-2 with TRBJ2-7, with 7 bases aligning to TRBD2. This CDR3 comprises 14 residues. The germline V gene encodes CDR1 SGHAT and CDR2 FQNNGV. After removal of 3 bases from V and 2 bases from J, the junction contained 4 bases not matched to a gene.

V gene TRBV7-3 combines with J gene TRBJ2-6; 7 bases map to TRBD1. Losses at the gene ends were 5 bases for V and 0 bases for J; bases not matched to a gene: 7. CDR1 and CDR2 (germline): SGHTA, FQGTGA. CDR3 length equals 17 residues. The DNA for the CDR3 is TGTGCCAGCAGCGCAACCGGGACAGTCTCTGGGGCCAACGTCCTGACTTTC. Protein sequence: CASSATGTVSGANVLTF.

The rearrangement links TRBV15 to TRBJ1-2, with D possibly matching TRBD1 (5 bases). Per germline, CDR1 LNHNV and CDR2 YYDKDF (reference sequence). The germline V and J ends were trimmed by 0 bases and 8 bases, with 19 bases remaining between them. There are 16 residues in the CDR3. The CDR3 region is CATSRDYGGTLSGYTF. The CDR3 nucleotides read TGTGCCACCAGCAGAGATTACGGGGGGACCCTTTCCGGCTACACCTTC.

The chain uses TRBV7-2 and TRBJ2-5, with TRBD2 matching 7 bases. From germline, CDR1 is SGHTA and CDR2 FQGNSA. Trimming removed 0 bases from V and 5 bases from J; junction bases left unmatched: 6. This CDR3 comprises 15 residues. The CDR3 DNA is TGTGCCAGCAGCTTAGCGTTGGCGGGAGAGGAGACCCAGTACTTC. Translating gives CASSLALAGEETQYF. The whole variable domain, filled in from reference TRBV7-2 and TRBJ2-5, reads GAGVSQSPSNKVTEKGKDVELRCDPISGHTALYWYRQSLGQGLEFLIYFQGNSAPDKSGLPSDRFSAERTGGSVSTLTIQRTQQEDSAVYLCASSLALAGEETQYFGPGTRLLVL.

The V and J genes are TRBV5-1 and TRBJ2-5; TRBD1 or TRBD2 may be the D gene (5 bases each). The J call is uncertain, as TRBJ2-7 better fits the DNA end. The CDR3 has 14 amino acids. Germline-derived CDR1 and CDR2 are SGHRS and YFSETQ. CDR3 sequence: CASSSGTESYEQYF. The CDR3 region has the DNA TGCGCCAGCAGTTCCGGGACGGAATCCTACGAGCAGTACTTC.

The chain couples TRBV7-2 to TRBJ2-7; no firm D call. Deletions cut 5 bases from V and 1 base from J, with 9 bases between. There are 13 residues in the CDR3. CDR1 SGHTA and CDR2 FQGNSA come from the germline V gene. The CDR3, as DNA: TGTGCCAGCAGCCCCTCGTTATCCTACGAGCAGTACTTC. Its protein product is CASSPSLSYEQYF.